The 32 T cell receptor beta chains presented below share a single source sample, sequenced in a study of cytomegalovirus exposure and HLA in healthy donors. With 60 Vbeta and 13 Jbeta primers, the PCR was carried out. The data were produced by immunoSEQ multiplex PCR, yet TCRdb's version contains in-frame clones alone and is incomplete. The data show about 130,000 clones, 70% to 80% seen once. Material for sequencing was PBMCs. These receptors were collected from a man younger than 35 in good health and CMV-seronegative.

V and J are TRBV2 and TRBJ2-3; weak D call: TRBD2 (6 bases). Germline V gene sequence: CDR1 SNHLY, CDR2 FYNNEI. V was shortened by 2 bases and J by 3 bases, with 18 bases between the two germline ends. There are 17 residues in the CDR3. The CDR3 region is CASSETPPGSGTDTQYF. CDR3 nucleotide sequence: TGTGCCAGCAGTGAAACCCCCCCCGGGAGCGGGACAGATACGCAGTATTTT.

The gene calls are TRBV18 and TRBJ2-4, with unresolved D. The V and J ends lost 3 bases and 2 bases respectively, with 5 bases between them. Germline CDR1 KGHSH, CDR2 LQKENI. This CDR3 region has 13 residues. The CDR3 bases are TGTGCCAGCTCACCCCCGTCCAAAAACATTCAGTACTTC. This sequence encodes CASSPPSKNIQYF.

This clone was observed a single time. The rearrangement uses TRBV5-1 and TRBJ2-1; D perhaps matches TRBD2 (6 bases). CDR1 SGHRS and CDR2 YFSETQ come from the germline V gene. Between the trimmed V and J ends, which lost 0 bases and 5 bases, there was a span of 12 bases. The CDR3 sequence is 15 residues long. The CDR3 is CASSLAQGLHNEQFF. The CDR3 DNA sequence: TGCGCCAGCAGCTTGGCCCAGGGACTCCACAATGAGCAGTTCTTC.

Comments on this clone: Different DNA sequences within this sample yield the same CDR3. The chain links TRBV7-3 to TRBJ1-1; D is undetermined. Germline CDR1 and CDR2: SGHTA and FQGTGA. This CDR3 is built from 13 residues. V was trimmed by 5 bases and J by 1 base, leaving 8 bases between them. The CDR3 spells CASSPRRNTEAFF. The CDR3 bases are TGTGCCAGCAGCCCCCGGAGGAACACTGAAGCTTTCTTT.

Regarding this clone: Other DNA sequences in the same sample also yield this CDR3. This rearrangement joins TRBV7-9 to TRBJ1-1; no clear D. V was pared by 1 base and J by 1 base, with 7 bases between. Germline lookup yields CDR1 SEHNR and CDR2 FQNEAQ (reference sequence). The CDR3 consists of 14 residues. The CDR3 nucleotides are TGTGCCAGCAGCTTAGGCGGAGGGAACACTGAAGCTTTCTTT. It yields the protein CASSLGGGNTEAFF. The full variable domain, its missing parts supplied by reference TRBV7-9 and TRBJ1-1, is DTGVSQNPRHKITKRGQNVTFRCDPISEHNRLYWYRQTLGQGPEFLTYFQNEAQLEKSRLLSDRFSAERPKGSFSTLEIQRTEQGDSAMYLCASSLGGGNTEAFFGQGTRLTVV.

This chain connects TRBV7-2 to TRBJ2-7, with a possible D match to TRBD1 (5 bases). The CDR3 has 13 amino acids. From germline, CDR1 is SGHTA and CDR2 FQGNSA. With 4 bases removed from V and 4 bases from J, the gap between germline ends came to 11 bases. The CDR3 DNA is TGTGCCAGCAGCTCTACACAGGCTTACGAGCAGTACTTC. Its protein product is CASSSTQAYEQYF.

The CDR3 reads CASSPDTYYEQYF. CDR3 sequence (DNA): TGTGCCAGCTCACCCGACACCTACTACGAGCAGTACTTC. The genes are TRBV18 and TRBJ2-7; D gene ambiguous. This CDR3 has 13 residues. Germline V lookup: CDR1 KGHSH, CDR2 LQKENI. With 3 bases removed from V and 3 bases from J, the gap between germline ends came to 9 bases.

This sequence joins TRBV7-2 and TRBJ2-7, with 9 bases fitting TRBD2. CDR1 and CDR2 (germline): SGHTA, FQGNSA. The V gene end was trimmed by 1 base and the J gene end by 2 bases; junction bases not matched to a gene: 3. The CDR3 is 15 residues long. In DNA, the CDR3 is TGTGCCAGCAGCTTAGAGCTAGCGGGGACCTACGAGCAGTACGTC. This encodes CASSLELAGTYEQYV.

The CDR3 reads CASSFDRGWGETQYF. In DNA form, the CDR3 reads TGTGCCAGCAGCTTCGACAGGGGGTGGGGAGAGACCCAGTACTTC. V and J are TRBV7-8 and TRBJ2-5; 9 nucleotides match TRBD1. The V gene's germline CDR1 is SGHVS and CDR2 FQNEAQ. Trimming at V came to 3 bases and at J to 4 bases, leaving 6 bases not matched to a gene. This CDR3 is 15 amino acids long.

This clone has just one count. This chain uses TRBV7-9 with TRBJ2-5; TRBD1 agrees at 7 bases. The assigned J gene may be wrong: the sequence end matches TRBJ2-7 better. The CDR3 contains 14 residues. The germline V gene has CDR1 SEHNR and CDR2 FQNEAQ (reference sequence). CDR3 amino acids: CASSLQGQSYEQYF. The DNA of the CDR3 is TGTGCCAGCAGCTTACAGGGACAGTCCTACGAGCAGTACTTC.

This clone has only one observation. This rearrangement joins TRBV9 to TRBJ1-5, with a tentative D call TRBD1 (5 bases). Germline CDR1 is SGDLS and CDR2 is YYNGEE. This CDR3 spans 13 amino acids. The V end was cut by 7 bases, the J end by 3 bases, with 11 bases between. The chain's CDR3 is CASGGGNNQPQHF. As DNA, the CDR3 is TGTGCCAGCGGGGGAGGGAACAATCAGCCCCAGCATTTT.

This clone has a handful of counts. V is TRBV30 and J is TRBJ2-3; 12 positions match TRBD2. V dropped 5 bases and J dropped 0; count of bases not matched to a gene: 12. The CDR3 is 18 residues long. Germline CDR1 is GTSNPN and CDR2 is SVGIG (reference sequence). The CDR3 here is CAWGGRSSGRASTDTQYF. In DNA form, the CDR3 reads TGTGCCTGGGGGGGACGGTCTAGCGGGAGGGCAAGCACAGATACGCAGTATTTT.

The chain uses TRBV7-3 and TRBJ2-2, with TRBD1 matching 7 bases. Germline values: CDR1 SGHTA, CDR2 FQGTGA. This CDR3 comprises 15 residues. The ends lost 5 bases at V and 0 bases at J; junction bases unmatched: 3. The CDR3 DNA sequence: TGTGCCAGCAGCCAAGGACAGGCGAACACCGGGGAGCTGTTTTTT. Translated: CASSQGQANTGELFF.

The CDR3 coding sequence is TGCGCCAGCAGCCCGAAAGGGGGGGACACCGGGGAGCTGTTTTTT. It is translated as CASSPKGGDTGELFF. The chain couples TRBV5-1 to TRBJ2-2; weak D call: TRBD2 (7 bases). The CDR3 is 15 amino acids. CDR1 is SGHRS and CDR2 is YFSETQ in the germline V gene. Trimming left V 4 bases short and J 3 bases short, with 13 bases between.

The CDR3 region has the DNA TGTGCCTGGAGTGCCCCGCGGGGTGGAGTGGCATACACCATATATTTT. This gives the protein CAWSAPRGGVAYTIYF. The rearrangement uses TRBV30 and TRBJ1-3, with D unclear. Trimming shortened V by 1 base and J by 8 bases, and 21 bases separated the two germline ends. The CDR3 runs 16 residues. In germline, CDR1 is GTSNPN, CDR2 SVGIG (reference sequence). The full variable domain, in which reference TRBV30 and TRBJ1-3 provide the parts outside the CDR3, is SQTIHQWPATLVQPVGSPLSLECTVEGTSNPNLYWYRQAAGRGLQLLFYSVGIGQISSEVPQNLSASRPQDRQFILSSKKLLLSDSGFYLCAWSAPRGGVAYTIYFGEGSWLTVV.

The V call is TRBV29-1, the J call TRBJ2-1; D ambiguous. The V gene's germline CDR1 is SQVTM and CDR2 ANQGSEA. This CDR3 has 14 amino acids. Trimming removed 2 bases from V and 8 bases from J, with 16 bases in between. Here the CDR3 DNA reads TGCAGCGTTGAAATCCTCTACCTGCCCGATGAGCAGTTCTTC. Its translation: CSVEILYLPDEQFF.

This sequence joins TRBV11-2 and TRBJ2-5, with D tentatively TRBD2 (5 bases). The DNA end lines up better with TRBJ2-7; the J call may be wrong. CDR1 SGHAT and CDR2 FQNNGV come from the germline V gene. The CDR3 has 13 residues. In DNA form, the CDR3 reads TGTGCCAGCAGCCCCCTCAGCGGCTACGAGCAGTACTTC. Protein: CASSPLSGYEQYF.

This clone was detected only a few times. The chain recombines TRBV7-3 with TRBJ2-7; 14 nucleotides match TRBD2. The CDR3 runs 17 residues. CDR1 is SGHTA and CDR2 is FQGTGA in the germline V gene. With 5 bases clipped from V and 5 bases from J, the junction kept 11 bases outside the gene matches. The CDR3 region has the DNA TGTGCCAGCAGCCCCCCTAGGGGACTAGCGGGAGTAGACGAGCAGTACTTC. Its translation: CASSPPRGLAGVDEQYF.

The chain employs TRBV19 and TRBJ2-2; TRBD2 aligns across 9 bases. Germline lookup yields CDR1 LNHDA and CDR2 SQIVND (reference sequence). V trimming: 6 bases; J trimming: 6 bases; junction bases outside the gene matches: 8. CDR3 length: 15 residues. This CDR3 is CASRPGLAVSGELFF. Here the CDR3 DNA reads TGTGCCAGTAGGCCGGGACTAGCTGTTTCCGGGGAGCTGTTTTTT.

The V gene is TRBV29-1, the J gene TRBJ2-5; 8 bases line up with TRBD1. Germline CDR1 reads SQVTM; CDR2 reads ANQGSEA. Trimming cost V 0 bases and J 11 bases; bases outside gene matches: 14. There are 15 residues in the CDR3. The CDR3 DNA sequence: TGCAGCGTTGAAGAAGGAACCGATGGCAGGGGGCAGCAGTACTTC. Protein product: CSVEEGTDGRGQQYF.

V gene TRBV27 combines with J gene TRBJ2-5; 7 bases are a match to TRBD1. Germline CDR1 reads MNHEY; CDR2 reads SMNVEV (reference sequence). The J segment lost 5 bases and the V segment lost 5 bases, leaving 8 bases of the junction unmatched. The CDR3 is 14 amino acids. The CDR3 sequence: CASSHRGNKETQYF. CDR3 sequence (DNA): TGTGCCAGCAGTCACAGGGGAAATAAGGAGACCCAGTACTTC.

The chain has TRBV5-4 and TRBJ2-5; a weak D match, TRBD2 (6 bases). V dropped 4 bases and J dropped 4 bases, with 11 bases sitting between them. The germline V gene has CDR1 SGHNT and CDR2 YYREEE (reference sequence). The CDR3 is 13 amino acids. The CDR3 region is CASSLNSGETQYF. The CDR3 nucleotides are TGTGCCAGCAGCCTGAATAGCGGAGAGACCCAGTACTTC.

This clone was seen once. The V call is TRBV7-3, the J call TRBJ1-2; possible D gene TRBD1, 5 bases. V lost 6 bases and J lost 1, with 18 bases in between. The germline CDR1 and CDR2 sequences are SGHTA and FQGTGA. This CDR3 region has 16 residues. The CDR3 reads CASSPLGREINYGYTF. The CDR3 DNA follows: TGTGCCAGCAGTCCCCTGGGCAGGGAAATTAACTATGGCTACACCTTC.

This chain uses TRBV28 with TRBJ2-7, with 9 bases identical to TRBD1. From germline, CDR1 is MDHEN and CDR2 SYDVKM. The CDR3 has 15 amino acids. The J segment lost 2 bases and the V segment lost 3 bases, leaving 5 bases of the junction unmatched. CDR3 region: CASSFGTGSTYEQYF. The CDR3 DNA is TGTGCCAGCAGTTTTGGGACAGGGTCCACCTACGAGCAGTACTTC.

This CDR3 is CASSRSEVKDTQYF. The CDR3, as DNA: TGTGCCAGCAGTCGGTCGGAGGTAAAGGATACGCAGTATTTT. The rearrangement uses TRBV27 and TRBJ2-3; weak D call: TRBD2 (5 bases). The germline V gene has CDR1 MNHEY and CDR2 SMNVEV (reference sequence). The CDR3 totals 14 residues. V lost 5 bases to trimming and J lost 6 bases, with 15 bases between them.

The chain is built from TRBV20-1 and TRBJ1-2, with 7 bases aligning to TRBD1. The CDR3 runs to 11 residues. Trimming cost V 4 bases and J 8 bases; bases outside gene matches: 4. Looked up from germline, CDR1 is DFQATT and CDR2 is SNEGSKA (reference sequence). CDR3 coding DNA: TGCAGTGCTACGGGACAGAACGGCTACACCTTC. This codes for CSATGQNGYTF.

V is TRBV19 and J is TRBJ1-2; D is unresolved. This CDR3 is 14 amino acids long. Per germline, CDR1 LNHDA and CDR2 SQIVND (reference sequence). The V gene lost 1 base and the J gene lost 4 bases, with 10 bases spanning the gap. This CDR3 is CASSIALQLYGYTF. CDR3 sequence (DNA): TGTGCCAGTAGTATAGCGTTACAGCTCTATGGCTACACCTTC.

The V gene is TRBV18, the J gene TRBJ1-1; a weak D match, TRBD1 (6 bases). V dropped 3 bases and J dropped 4 bases, with 12 bases sitting between them. The CDR3 totals 14 residues. The germline CDR1 and CDR2 sequences are KGHSH and LQKENI. DNA for the CDR3: TGTGCCAGCTCACCTGGTCTAGGGGGCACTGAAGCTTTCTTT. Residues: CASSPGLGGTEAFF.

J is TRBJ1-2 and V is TRBV6-6; 9 bases fit TRBD1. Trimming removed 8 bases from V and 4 bases from J; junction bases left unmatched: 5. The CDR3 runs 13 residues. The germline V gene has CDR1 MNHNY and CDR2 SVGAGI (reference sequence). CDR3 residues: CASWDRASYGYTF. The CDR3 DNA sequence: TGTGCCAGCTGGGACAGGGCGTCCTATGGCTACACCTTC.

The table lists this clone with a few counts. Other DNA sequences from this sample encode an identical CDR3 as well. The CDR3 DNA sequence: TGTGCCAGCAGCTCAGGGTCCTACAATGAGCAGTTCTTC. Translating gives CASSSGSYNEQFF. The V gene is TRBV7-3, the J gene TRBJ2-1; maybe TRBD1 (5 bases). Germline V lookup: CDR1 SGHTA, CDR2 FQGTGA. CDR3 length: 13 amino acids. The germline V and J ends were trimmed by 4 bases and 1 base, with 5 bases remaining between them.

The genes are TRBV6-6 and TRBJ2-1, with D uncertain. The CDR3 covers 12 residues. V was trimmed by 2 bases and J by 15 bases, leaving 14 bases between them. Germline V gives CDR1 MNHNY, CDR2 SVGAGI (reference sequence). CDR3 residues: CASSYQADSRFF. The CDR3 bases are TGTGCCAGCAGTTACCAAGCCGACTCGCGGTTCTTC.

The chain uses TRBV28 and TRBJ1-2, with D possibly TRBD1 on 6 matching bases. CDR1 and CDR2 (germline): MDHEN, SYDVKM. Trimming cost V 5 bases and J 2 bases, with 24 bases left between them. The CDR3 is 18 residues long. The CDR3 here is CASSPLPPFGQKNYGYTF. CDR3 nucleotides: TGTGCCAGCAGTCCACTCCCTCCATTCGGACAGAAAAACTATGGCTACACCTTC.